These 2 T cell receptor beta chains were all obtained from the same sample, sequenced in a study of vaccination effects on CD4 cells after COVID-19. The data were produced by immunoSEQ multiplex PCR, yet TCRdb's version contains in-frame clones alone and is incomplete. The sample holds about 13,000 clones, 73% seen once. Viral peptide pools were used in the ViraFEST assay to expand antigen-specific CD4+ T cells, and sequencing came afterward. Following 10 days of culture, CD4+ T cells were isolated. Their SARS-CoV-2 infection, verified by PCR, occurred between March and December 2020. Two-dose BNT162b2 or mRNA-1273 vaccination was given to participants. Which antigens these TCRs recognize remains unknown. This sample comprised CD4+ T cells from PBMCs cultured with HCoV-NL63 spike peptides, obtained after COVID-19 vaccination. The receptors here all came from a human donor who had a prior SARS-CoV-2 infection.

The chain recombines TRBV30 with TRBJ1-4, with a tentative D call TRBD1 (5 bases). Germline loops: CDR1 GTSNPN, CDR2 SVGIG (reference sequence). Trimming shortened V by 0 bases and J by 4 bases, and 9 bases separated the two germline ends. The CDR3 contains 14 residues. The CDR3 loop reads CAWSVLGGNEKLFF. The CDR3 coding sequence is TGTGCCTGGAGTGTACTTGGGGGTAATGAAAAACTGTTTTTT.

This chain links TRBV5-1 with TRBJ2-2; 10 bases are shared with TRBD2. Losses at the gene ends were 2 bases for V and 5 bases for J; bases not matched to a gene: 6. Germline lookup yields CDR1 SGHRS and CDR2 YFSETQ. The CDR3 loop spans 16 amino acids. This chain's CDR3 is CASSFLAGVGTGELFF. In DNA, the CDR3 is TGCGCCAGCAGCTTCCTAGCGGGAGTAGGAACCGGGGAGCTGTTTTTT. Together with reference TRBV5-1 and TRBJ2-2, the CDR3 gives the full variable domain: KAGVTQTPRYLIKTRGQQVTLSCSPISGHRSVSWYQQTPGQGLQFLFEYFSETQRNKGNFPGRFSGRQFSNSRSEMNVSTLELGDSALYLCASSFLAGVGTGELFFGEGSRLTVL.